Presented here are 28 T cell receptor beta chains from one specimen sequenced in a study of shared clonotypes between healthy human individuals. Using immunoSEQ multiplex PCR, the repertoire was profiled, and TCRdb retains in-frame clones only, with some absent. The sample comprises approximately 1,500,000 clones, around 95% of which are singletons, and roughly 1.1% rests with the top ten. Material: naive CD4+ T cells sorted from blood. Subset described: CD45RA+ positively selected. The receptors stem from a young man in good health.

The CDR3 DNA sequence: TGTGCCAGCAGTTTCGGACTACCCGGAGTCGACACCGGGGAGCTGTTTTTT. Encoded protein: CASSFGLPGVDTGELFF. V gene TRBV27 combines with J gene TRBJ2-2; TRBD2 might be the D (6 bases). V gave up 3 bases and J gave up 3 bases, with 17 bases separating them. This CDR3 contains 17 residues. CDR1 MNHEY and CDR2 SMNVEV come from the germline V gene (reference sequence).

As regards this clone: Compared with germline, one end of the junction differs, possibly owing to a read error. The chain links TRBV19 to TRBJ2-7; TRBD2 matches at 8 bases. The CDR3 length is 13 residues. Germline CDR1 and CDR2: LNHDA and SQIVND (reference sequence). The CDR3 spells CASSILPSGRLCF. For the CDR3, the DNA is TGTGCCAGTAGTATACTCCCTAGCGGGCGCCTTTGCTTC.

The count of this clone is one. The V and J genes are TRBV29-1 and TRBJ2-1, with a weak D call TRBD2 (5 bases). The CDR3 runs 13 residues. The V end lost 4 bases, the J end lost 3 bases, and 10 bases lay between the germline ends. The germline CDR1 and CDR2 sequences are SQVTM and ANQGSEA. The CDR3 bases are TGCAGCGTTGTGGCTAGCATCTACAATGAGCAGTTCTTC. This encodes CSVVASIYNEQFF.

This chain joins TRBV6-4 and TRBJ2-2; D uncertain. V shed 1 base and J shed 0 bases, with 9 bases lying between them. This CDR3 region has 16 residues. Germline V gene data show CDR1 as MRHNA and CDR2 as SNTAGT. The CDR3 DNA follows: TGTGCCAGCAGTGACTTCCCGTTCGCGAACACCGGGGAGCTGTTTTTT. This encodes CASSDFPFANTGELFF.

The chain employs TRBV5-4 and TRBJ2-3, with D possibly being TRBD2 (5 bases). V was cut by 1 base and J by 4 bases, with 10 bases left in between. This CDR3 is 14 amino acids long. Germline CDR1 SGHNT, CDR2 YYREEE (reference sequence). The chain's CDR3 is CASSLPSRADTQYF. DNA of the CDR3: TGTGCCAGCAGCTTGCCCTCGAGGGCAGATACGCAGTATTTT. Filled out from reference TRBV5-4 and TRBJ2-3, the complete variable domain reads ETGVTQSPTHLIKTRGQQVTLRCSSQSGHNTVSWYQQALGQGPQFIFQYYREEENGRGNFPPRFSGLQFPNYSSELNVNALELDDSALYLCASSLPSRADTQYFGPGTRLTVL.

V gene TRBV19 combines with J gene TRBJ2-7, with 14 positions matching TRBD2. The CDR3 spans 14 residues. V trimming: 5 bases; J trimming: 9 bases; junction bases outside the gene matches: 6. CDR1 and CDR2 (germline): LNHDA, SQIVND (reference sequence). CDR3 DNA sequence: TGTGCCAGTAGTCTCGGGACTAGCGGGAGAAGGCAGTACTTC. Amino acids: CASSLGTSGRRQYF. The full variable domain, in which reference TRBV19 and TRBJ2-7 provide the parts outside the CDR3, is DGGITQSPKYLFRKEGQNVTLSCEQNLNHDAMYWYRQDPGQGLRLIYYSQIVNDFQKGDIAEGYSVSREKKESFPLTVTSAQKNPTAFYLCASSLGTSGRRQYFGPGTRLTVT.

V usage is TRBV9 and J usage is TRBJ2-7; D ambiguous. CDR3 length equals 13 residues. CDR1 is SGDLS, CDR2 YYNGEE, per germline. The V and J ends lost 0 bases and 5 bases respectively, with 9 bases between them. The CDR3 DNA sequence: TGTGCCAGCAGCGTAGGTGTGTTCCACGAGCAGTACTTC. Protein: CASSVGVFHEQYF.

The CDR3 loop reads CASSLGLGTSTDTQYF. The CDR3 DNA follows: TGTGCCAGCAGCTTAGGTTTGGGCACTAGCACAGATACGCAGTATTTT. V is TRBV11-3 and J is TRBJ2-3; D uncertain. The length of the CDR3 is 16 residues. Germline V gives CDR1 SGHNT, CDR2 YENEEA. Trimming removed 1 base at V and 0 bases at J, with 11 bases between.

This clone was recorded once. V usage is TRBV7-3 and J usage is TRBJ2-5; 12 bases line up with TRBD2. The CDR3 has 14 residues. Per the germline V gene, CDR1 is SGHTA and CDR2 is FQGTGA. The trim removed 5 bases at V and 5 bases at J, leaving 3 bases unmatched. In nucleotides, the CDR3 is TGTGCCAGCAGCCGGACTAGCGGGATGGAGACCCAGTACTTC. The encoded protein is CASSRTSGMETQYF.

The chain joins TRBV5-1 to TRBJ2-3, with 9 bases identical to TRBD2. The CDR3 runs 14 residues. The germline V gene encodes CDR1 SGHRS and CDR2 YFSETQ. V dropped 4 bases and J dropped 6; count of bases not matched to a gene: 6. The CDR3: CASSPGTSLDTQYF. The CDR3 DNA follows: TGCGCCAGCAGCCCGGGGACTAGCTTGGATACGCAGTATTTT.

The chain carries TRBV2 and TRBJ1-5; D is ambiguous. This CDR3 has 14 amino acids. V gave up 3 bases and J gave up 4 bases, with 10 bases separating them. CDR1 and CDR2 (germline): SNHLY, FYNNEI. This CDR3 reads CASSESHPNQPQHF. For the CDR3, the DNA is TGTGCCAGCAGTGAGAGCCACCCGAATCAGCCCCAGCATTTT.

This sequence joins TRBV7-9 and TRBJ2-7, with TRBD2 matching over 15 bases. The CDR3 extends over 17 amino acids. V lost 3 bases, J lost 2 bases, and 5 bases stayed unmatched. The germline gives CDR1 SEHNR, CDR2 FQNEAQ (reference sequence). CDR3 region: CASSFGLAGGPPYEQYF. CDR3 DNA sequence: TGTGCCAGCAGCTTCGGACTAGCGGGAGGGCCTCCCTACGAGCAGTACTTC.

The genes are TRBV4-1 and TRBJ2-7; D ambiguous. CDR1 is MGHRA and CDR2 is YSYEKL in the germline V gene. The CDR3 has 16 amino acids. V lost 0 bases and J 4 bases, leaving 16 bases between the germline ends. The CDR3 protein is CASSQDVHPEPYEQYF. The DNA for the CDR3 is TGCGCCAGCAGCCAAGATGTACACCCGGAGCCATACGAGCAGTACTTC.

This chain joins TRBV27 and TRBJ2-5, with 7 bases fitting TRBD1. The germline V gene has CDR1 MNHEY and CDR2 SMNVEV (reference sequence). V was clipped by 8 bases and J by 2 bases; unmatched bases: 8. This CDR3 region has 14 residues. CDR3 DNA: TGTGCCAGCGGAACCCGACAGGGTCAAGAGACCCAGTACTTC. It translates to CASGTRQGQETQYF.

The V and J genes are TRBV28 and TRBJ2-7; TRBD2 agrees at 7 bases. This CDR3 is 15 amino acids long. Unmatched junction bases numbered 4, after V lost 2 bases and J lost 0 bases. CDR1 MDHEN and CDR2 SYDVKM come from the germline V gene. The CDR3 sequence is CASSLGAGVSYEQYF. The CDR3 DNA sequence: TGTGCCAGCAGTTTAGGTGCGGGGGTCTCCTACGAGCAGTACTTC.

In DNA form, the CDR3 reads TGTGCCAGCAGTTACTCGCCAGGGCCGAATAATCAGCCCCAGCATTTT. Amino acid sequence: CASSYSPGPNNQPQHF. The chain combines TRBV6-6 with TRBJ1-5; D perhaps matches TRBD1 (5 bases). CDR1 is MNHNY, CDR2 SVGAGI, per germline (reference sequence). Trimming removed 0 bases from V and 4 bases from J, with 13 bases in between. The CDR3 has 16 amino acids.

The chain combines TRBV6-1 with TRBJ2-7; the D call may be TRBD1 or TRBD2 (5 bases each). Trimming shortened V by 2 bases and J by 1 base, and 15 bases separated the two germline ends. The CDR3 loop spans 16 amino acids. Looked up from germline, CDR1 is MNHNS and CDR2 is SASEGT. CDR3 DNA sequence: TGTGCCAGCAGTGAACAGGGACCGGGATTTTCCTACGAGCAGTACTTC. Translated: CASSEQGPGFSYEQYF.

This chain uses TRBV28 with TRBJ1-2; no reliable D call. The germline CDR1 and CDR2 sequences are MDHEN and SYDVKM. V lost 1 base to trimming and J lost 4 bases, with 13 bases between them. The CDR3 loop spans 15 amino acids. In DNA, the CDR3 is TGTGCCAGCAGTTTATCCGGGGTACTAAGCTATGGCTACACCTTC. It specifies CASSLSGVLSYGYTF.

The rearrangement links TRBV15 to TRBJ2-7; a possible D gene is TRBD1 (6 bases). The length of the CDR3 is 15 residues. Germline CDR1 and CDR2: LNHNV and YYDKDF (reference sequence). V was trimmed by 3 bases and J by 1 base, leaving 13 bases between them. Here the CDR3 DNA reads TGTGCCACCAGCAGGGCCGGGACACCGTCCTACGAGCAGTACTTC. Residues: CATSRAGTPSYEQYF.

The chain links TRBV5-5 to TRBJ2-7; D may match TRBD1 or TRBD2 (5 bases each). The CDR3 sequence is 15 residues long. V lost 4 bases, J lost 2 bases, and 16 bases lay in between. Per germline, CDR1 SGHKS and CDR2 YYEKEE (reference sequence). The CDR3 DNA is TGTGCCAGCAGCCCGGGGCAGGGTTTACCCTACGAGCAGTACTTC. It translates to CASSPGQGLPYEQYF.

The CDR3 DNA follows: TGTGCCAGCAGTGAAAGGACTTCCCGAGAAGCTTTCTTT. Residues: CASSERTSREAFF. V and J are TRBV6-1 and TRBJ1-1; no clear D gene. CDR1 MNHNS and CDR2 SASEGT come from the germline V gene. The CDR3 runs to 13 residues. V was clipped by 2 bases and J by 8 bases, with 12 bases between them.

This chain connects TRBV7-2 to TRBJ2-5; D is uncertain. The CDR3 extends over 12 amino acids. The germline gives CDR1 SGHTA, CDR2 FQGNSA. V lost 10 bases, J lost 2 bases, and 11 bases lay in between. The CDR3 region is CATNRDQETQYF. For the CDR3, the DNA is TGTGCCACAAATAGGGATCAAGAGACCCAGTACTTC.

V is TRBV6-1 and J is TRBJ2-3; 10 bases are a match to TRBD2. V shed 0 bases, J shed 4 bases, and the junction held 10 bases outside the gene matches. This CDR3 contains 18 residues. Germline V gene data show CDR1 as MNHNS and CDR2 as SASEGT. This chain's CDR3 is CASSEAIAGGSLADTQYF. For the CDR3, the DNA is TGTGCCAGCAGTGAAGCAATAGCGGGAGGTTCCCTGGCAGATACGCAGTATTTT.

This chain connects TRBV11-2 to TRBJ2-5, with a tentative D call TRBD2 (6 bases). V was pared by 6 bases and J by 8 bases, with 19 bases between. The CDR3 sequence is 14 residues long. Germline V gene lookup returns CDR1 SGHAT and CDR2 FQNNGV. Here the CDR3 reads CASSFLSTRGTQYF. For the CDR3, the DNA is TGTGCCAGCAGTTTCTTGTCGACTAGGGGCACCCAGTACTTC.

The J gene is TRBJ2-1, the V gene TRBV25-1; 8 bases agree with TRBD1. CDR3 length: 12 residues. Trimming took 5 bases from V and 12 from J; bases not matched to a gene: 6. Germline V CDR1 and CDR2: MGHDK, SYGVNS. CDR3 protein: CASSIPGGRQFF. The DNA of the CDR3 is TGTGCCAGCAGTATCCCAGGGGGCAGGCAGTTCTTC.

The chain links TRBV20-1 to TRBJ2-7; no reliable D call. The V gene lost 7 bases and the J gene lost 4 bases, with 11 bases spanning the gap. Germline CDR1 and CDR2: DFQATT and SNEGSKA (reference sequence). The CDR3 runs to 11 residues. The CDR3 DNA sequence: TGCAGTGTTTTTCCTCTTTACGAGCAGTACTTC. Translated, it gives CSVFPLYEQYF.

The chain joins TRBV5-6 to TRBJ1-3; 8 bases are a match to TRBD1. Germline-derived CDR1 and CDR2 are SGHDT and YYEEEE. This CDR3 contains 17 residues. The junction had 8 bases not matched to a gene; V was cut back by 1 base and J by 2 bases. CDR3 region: CASSLQARGRTGNTIYF. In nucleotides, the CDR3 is TGTGCCAGCAGCTTGCAGGCCAGGGGGCGGACTGGAAACACCATATATTTT.

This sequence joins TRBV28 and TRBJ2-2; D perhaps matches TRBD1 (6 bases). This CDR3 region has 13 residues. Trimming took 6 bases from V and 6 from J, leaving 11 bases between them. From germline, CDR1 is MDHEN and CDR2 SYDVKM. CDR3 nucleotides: TGTGCCAGCAGGCGAGGGGGAGCCGGGGAGCTGTTTTTT. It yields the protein CASRRGGAGELFF.